The sequence of this T cell receptor beta chain was determined in a study of cytomegalovirus exposure and HLA in healthy donors (dated by TCRdb to 2017 to 2019). About the full investigation: According to an earlier analysis of 587 of the donors, some 170 million T cells yielded some 120 million unique TCR beta sequences and 276 Gb of sequence data. On average, 235,054 unique TCR beta nucleotide sequences were sequenced per donor among some 420 genotyped donors of the cohort, with roughly a sixth of those sequences being non-productive. Because of strong linkage in the cohort, roughly five DR-DQ haplotypes were treated as single units for association and clustering. A later analysis re-examined previously published TCR beta repertoires from roughly 720 donors and added high-resolution HLA genotyping to investigate patterns of TCR occurrence. To predict cytomegalovirus infection status, the study brought together high-throughput TCR immunosequencing, statistical association of individual TCRs with disease status, and machine learning. Roughly 300 gigabases of sequencing data and 78 million or so unique TCR sequences were included in an early release covering about 700 HLA-typed donors. Besides the first cohort of approximately 710 subjects, a separate validation cohort made up of over 95 different subjects was used. In a later genetic analysis, genome-wide SNP genotypes for 398 of the 666 donors were used, and that subset was treated as a discovery cohort. All discovery cohort repertoires had been generated on a single sequencing platform. The study was designed to test whether signatures of past pathogen exposure could be identified by cataloging public T cell receptors. Donor age, sex, ethnicity and CMV serostatus were compiled together with the repertoire data. Of the 300 to 500 genotyped donors, less than 85% were placed in the genetic ancestry cluster associated with self-reported Caucasian donors. Typing coverage varied by locus: about 620-640 donors for A, B, C, DRB1 and DQB1; around 560 for DQA1; approximately 570 for DPA1; about 450 for DPB1. In an earlier analysis of a few hundred of the donors, high-throughput TCR beta sequencing was used to judge whether each TCR beta V gene segment behaved as functional or pseudogenic. HLA typing included class I and class II loci at four-digit resolution. Rather than using new phenotypic data, the later analysis identified candidate immune exposures from TCR beta sequences and from how often those sequences occurred across donors. The study used immunosequencing to profile the T cell repertoires of approximately 630 subjects and linked those repertoires to cytomegalovirus serostatus.

The CDR3 sequence holds 15 residues, the cysteine and phenylalanine included. This entry keeps only the CDR3 DNA: 45 bases, framed from base 1. CDR1 and CDR2 are drawn from the germline V gene (reference sequence): MNHEY, SMNVEV. Trimming removed 5 bases from V and 4 bases from J; the gene matches leave 9 bases unexplained. The library was generated by the immunoSEQ multiplex PCR assay. For the multiplex PCR, a mixture combining 60 forward primers for TCR Vbeta segments and 13 reverse primers for TCR Jbeta segments was used. A multiplex PCR assay on genomic DNA amplified the CDR3 region of rearranged TCR beta genes. The Illumina HiSeq System was used to sequence the amplified TCR beta libraries as 87-base-pair reads. Turning to the authors' computational methods: Across the roughly 700 repertoires, a later analysis counted tens of millions of unique TCR beta chains, around 11 million of which were shared by at least two donors. Raw reads were error-corrected and collapsed into unique sequences by a nearest-neighbor algorithm in which closely related sequences were merged to remove PCR and sequencing errors. CDR3 sequences were aligned to IMGT reference sequences to assign V, D and J gene segments. For a sequence to be retained, a match of at least six nucleotides was required to both a V gene segment and a J gene segment. Rearrangements were called productive when the CDR3 lacked stop codons and stayed in frame with V and J; all others were non-productive. CDR3 was defined by IMGT convention, running from the second conserved V-encoded cysteine to the conserved J-encoded phenylalanine. In an earlier analysis of just under 600 of the donors, sequences lacking an unambiguous match to a single V gene segment were excluded. An earlier analysis of 587 of the donors called V segments functional above 56.7% productive rearrangements and segregating when the between-donor standard deviation exceeded 5%. A statistical classification framework was developed to diagnose cytomegalovirus status using the catalog of TCR beta chain sequences. In a later analysis, V and J genes were assigned by comparing TCR nucleotide sequences against IMGT/GENE-DB human TR gene sequences. The TCRdist pipeline was used in a later analysis to assign CDR3 sequences and most-parsimonious VDJ recombination scenarios. In a later analysis, every TCR beta chain was defined by the combination of its CDR3 amino acid sequence and its V-gene family, and reads without a unique V-gene family were dropped. As a way to deal with suspected cross-contamination and a sequencing artifact, a later analysis dropped over 550 nucleotide sequences that were highly shared and had low generation probability. For each public chain, a later analysis derived a clonal expansion index from normalized ranks of inferred template counts within each repertoire. Generation probabilities in a later analysis came from a VDJ recombination model fitted to out-of-frame rearrangements, and those results were checked against IGoR. A later analysis scored TCR-TCR, TCR-HLA and TCR-CMV co-occurrence with hypergeometric tests, applying a repertoire-size bias correction to TCR pairs. To estimate false discovery rates, a later analysis permuted the HLA or CMV assignments 20 times. In a later analysis, co-occurring TCRs were grouped using DBSCAN, with TCRdist sequence similarity added in when clustering inside HLA-allele-positive subsets. Co-occurrence clustering excluded repertoires with fewer than 30,000 or more than 120,000 public chains, plus five with anomalous nucleotide sharing. TCRdb provides this immuneACCESS table in a form limited to in-frame rearrangements. Some clones are lacking; in checked studies, under half of them reflect an unresolved V gene, and why the rest are absent is not known. Clone size and the V and J calls come from that table; the DNA yielded D and trimming. The sample table contains 100,000 to 150,000 clones; only one count was recorded for more than 80% of them. The ten top clones hold 1% of the sample.

Details on this clone: The specificity of this receptor is unknown. Base quality data are lacking; no much larger clone is found one base away.

In total, 666 healthy bone marrow donors made up the cohort. Cohort members were all nominally healthy when sampled, although unrecorded immune exposures were likely present. The donor was CMV seronegative and was included in the group of approximately 350 seronegative cohort members. A peripheral blood sample was provided by each donor, and peripheral blood mononuclear cells were used for TCR beta sequencing. The Qiagen DNeasy Blood Extraction Kit was used to extract genomic DNA from the blood cell samples. Overall results and qualifications from the work: Correlated functional status among segregating V segments might be attributable to linkage disequilibrium, but an unknown experimental factor could not be ruled out. According to a later analysis, most CMV-associated TCR beta chains appeared to be HLA-restricted, and the HLA associations seemed to be driven largely by CMV exposure. Broadly in line with IMGT annotations, most TCR beta V segments showed up in productive rearrangements about 87% or about 30% of the time in an earlier analysis of a few hundred of the donors. Because some donors lacked HLA typing at each locus, the association tests relied only on the typed subset. The presence/absence analyses assumed that sequencing depth was roughly uniform across donors, and that assumption may not be true. In a later analysis, several top co-occurrence clusters were reported to appear linked to parvovirus B19, influenza, CMV and Epstein-Barr virus. About 15 rarely observed V segments, including chromosome 9 orphons, were excluded from the earlier analysis of approximately 600 of the donors because counts were too low. A few of the identified cytomegalovirus-associated TCR beta chains were confirmed in vitro to be specific for cytomegalovirus antigens. Compared with equally common non-associated chains, HLA-associated TCR beta chains in a later analysis were more clonally expanded and had lower generation probabilities. Because the 87-base-pair reads could not distinguish some IMGT-functional V segments, including TRBV6-2 and TRBV6-3, those segments were excluded. An association between a missense DCLRE1C variant and V-gene and J-gene trimming of TCR beta chains was found in a later genetic analysis and replicated in an independent cohort. A total of some 180 TCR beta chains were listed by the study as associated with cytomegalovirus. A further reported finding was that TCR beta sequences accurately predicted the HLA-A and HLA-B alleles for most subjects in the first cohort. Strong co-occurrence of HLA alleles, especially DR and DQ, made assigning TCR associations to individual alleles difficult. In a later analysis, around 15,000 TCR beta sequences were associated with specific HLA alleles at a false discovery rate of 0.05. The classifier was reported to diagnose cytomegalovirus status with high specificity and sensitivity in both the original cohort and the validation cohort. The authors suggested that the approach could potentially be extended to other disease states and immunological phenotypes. In a later analysis, the rate of TCR association differed among HLA loci, with DRB1 alleles having the most associated TCRs and HLA-C alleles having the fewest. The only immune exposure information available for the cohort was CMV serostatus. Most TCR sequences were observed very rarely across donors, whereas some public TCRs were present in many individuals. A cluster of highly shared sequence variants was judged likely to represent a technical artifact of the sequencing pipeline. A later genetic analysis reported fewer N-insertions in productive TCRs among donors in an Asian-associated ancestry cluster than the roughly 720-donor mean. In this cohort, only TCR beta chains were sequenced, and detectable features were limited by the absence of alpha or paired-chain data.

Sequencing used PBMCs. The V and J genes are TRBV27 and TRBJ1-1, with 8 bases matching TRBD1. The TCR originated in a man aged 35 to 55 in good health and CMV-seronegative. CDR3 loop: CASSTDRTGPTEAFF. The DNA is TGTGCCAGCAGTACCGATCGGACAGGGCCCACTGAAGCTTTCTTT.